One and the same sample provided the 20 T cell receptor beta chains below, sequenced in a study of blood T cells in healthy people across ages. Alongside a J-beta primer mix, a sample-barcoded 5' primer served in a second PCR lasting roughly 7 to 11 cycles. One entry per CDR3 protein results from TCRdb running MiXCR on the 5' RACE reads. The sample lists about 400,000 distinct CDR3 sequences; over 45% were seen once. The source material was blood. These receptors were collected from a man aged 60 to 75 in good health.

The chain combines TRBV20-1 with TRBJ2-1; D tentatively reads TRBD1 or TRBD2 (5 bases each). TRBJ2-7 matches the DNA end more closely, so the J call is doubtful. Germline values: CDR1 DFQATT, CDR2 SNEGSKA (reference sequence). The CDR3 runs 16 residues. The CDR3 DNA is TGCAGTGCCCAAAGGGTGGGGACGACGACTTCCTACGAGCAGTACTTC. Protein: CSAQRVGTTTSYEQYF.

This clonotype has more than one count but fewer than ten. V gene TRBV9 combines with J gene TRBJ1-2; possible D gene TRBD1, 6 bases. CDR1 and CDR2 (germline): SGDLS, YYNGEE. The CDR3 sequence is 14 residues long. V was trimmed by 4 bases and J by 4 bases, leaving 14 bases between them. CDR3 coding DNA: TGTGCCAGCAGCCCCCCAGGGGTGCCCTATGGCTACACCTTC. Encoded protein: CASSPPGVPYGYTF.

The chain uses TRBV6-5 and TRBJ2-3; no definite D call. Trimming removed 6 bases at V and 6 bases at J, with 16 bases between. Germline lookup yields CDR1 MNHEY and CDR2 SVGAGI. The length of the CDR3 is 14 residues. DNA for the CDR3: TGTGCCAGCAGCCTCGGACCCTCTGGGGATACGCAGTATTTT. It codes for CASSLGPSGDTQYF.

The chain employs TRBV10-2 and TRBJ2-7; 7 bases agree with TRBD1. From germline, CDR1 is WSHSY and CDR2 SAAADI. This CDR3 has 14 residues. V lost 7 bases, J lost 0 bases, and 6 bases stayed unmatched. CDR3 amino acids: CASTPTGTSYEQYF. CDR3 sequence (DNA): TGCGCCAGCACCCCGACAGGGACCTCCTACGAGCAGTACTTC.

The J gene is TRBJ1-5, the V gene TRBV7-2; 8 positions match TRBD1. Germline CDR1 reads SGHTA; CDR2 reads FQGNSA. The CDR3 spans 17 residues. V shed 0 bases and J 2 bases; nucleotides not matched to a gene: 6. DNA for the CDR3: TGTGCCAGCAGCTTAGCCCGCCTGACAGGGGGCAATCAGCCCCAGCATTTT. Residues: CASSLARLTGGNQPQHF.

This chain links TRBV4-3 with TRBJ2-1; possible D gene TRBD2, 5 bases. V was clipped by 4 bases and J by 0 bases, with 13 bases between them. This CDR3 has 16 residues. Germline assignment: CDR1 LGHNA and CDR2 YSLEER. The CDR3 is CASSRRAESSYNEQFF. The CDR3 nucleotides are TGCGCCAGCAGCCGGCGGGCGGAGAGCTCCTACAATGAGCAGTTCTTC.

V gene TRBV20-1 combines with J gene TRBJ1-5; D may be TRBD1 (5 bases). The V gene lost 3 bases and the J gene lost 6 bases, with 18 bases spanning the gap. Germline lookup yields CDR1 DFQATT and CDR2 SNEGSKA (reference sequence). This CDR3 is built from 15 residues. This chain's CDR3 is CSASGAGDPGQPQHF. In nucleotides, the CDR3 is TGCAGTGCTAGCGGGGCGGGCGACCCGGGTCAGCCCCAGCATTTT.

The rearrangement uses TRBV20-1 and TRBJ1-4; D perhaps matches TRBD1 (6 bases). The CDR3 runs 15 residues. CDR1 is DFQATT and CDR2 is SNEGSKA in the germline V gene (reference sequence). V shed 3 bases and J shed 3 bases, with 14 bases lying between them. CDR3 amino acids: CSASRGAQPNEKLFF. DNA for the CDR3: TGCAGTGCTAGTAGGGGGGCACAGCCTAATGAAAAACTGTTTTTT.

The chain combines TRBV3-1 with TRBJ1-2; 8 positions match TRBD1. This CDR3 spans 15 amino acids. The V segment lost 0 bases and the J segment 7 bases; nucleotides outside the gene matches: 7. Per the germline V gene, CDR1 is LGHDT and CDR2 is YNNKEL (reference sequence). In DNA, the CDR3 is TGTGCCAGCAGCCAAGAGCGGACAGGGCCAGGTGGCTACACCTTC. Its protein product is CASSQERTGPGGYTF.

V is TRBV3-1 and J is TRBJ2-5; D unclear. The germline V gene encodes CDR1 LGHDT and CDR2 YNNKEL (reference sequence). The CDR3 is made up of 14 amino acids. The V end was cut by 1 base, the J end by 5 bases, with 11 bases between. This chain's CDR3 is CASSQGGPRETQYF. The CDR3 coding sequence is TGTGCCAGCAGCCAAGGAGGCCCCCGGGAGACCCAGTACTTC.

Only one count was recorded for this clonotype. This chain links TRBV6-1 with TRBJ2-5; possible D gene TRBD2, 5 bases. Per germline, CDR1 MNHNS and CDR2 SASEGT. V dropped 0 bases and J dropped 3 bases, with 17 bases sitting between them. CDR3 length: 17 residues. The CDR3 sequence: CASSEALTRPGKETQYF. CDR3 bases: TGTGCCAGCAGTGAAGCGCTCACTCGTCCGGGAAAAGAGACCCAGTACTTC.

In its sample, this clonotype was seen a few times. The CDR3 reads CSTAAFQGEAFF. CDR3 DNA sequence: TGCAGCACCGCGGCCTTTCAGGGTGAAGCTTTCTTT. The V call is TRBV29-1, the J call TRBJ1-1, with D perhaps TRBD1 (5 bases). V was shortened by 8 bases and J by 7 bases, with 17 bases between the two germline ends. There are 12 residues in the CDR3. CDR1 and CDR2 (germline): SQVTM, ANQGSEA.

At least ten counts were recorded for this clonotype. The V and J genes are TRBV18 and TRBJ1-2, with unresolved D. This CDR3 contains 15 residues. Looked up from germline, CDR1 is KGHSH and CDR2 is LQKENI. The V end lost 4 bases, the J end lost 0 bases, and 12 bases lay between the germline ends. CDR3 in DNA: TGTGCCAGCTCACGGACGGGAAACGCTAACTATGGCTACACCTTC. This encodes CASSRTGNANYGYTF.

CDR3: CASSDNTEAFF. Here the CDR3 DNA reads TGTGCCAGCAGCGACAACACTGAAGCTTTCTTT. The chain uses TRBV28 and TRBJ1-1; no reliable D call. Trimming shortened V by 6 bases and J by 2 bases, and 4 bases separated the two germline ends. CDR1 and CDR2 (germline): MDHEN, SYDVKM. CDR3 size: 11 residues.

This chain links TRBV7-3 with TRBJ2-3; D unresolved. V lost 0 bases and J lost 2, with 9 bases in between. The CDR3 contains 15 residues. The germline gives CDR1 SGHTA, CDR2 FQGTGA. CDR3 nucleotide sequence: TGTGCCAGCAGCTTAACCGGAGCCCCCACAGATACGCAGTATTTT. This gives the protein CASSLTGAPTDTQYF.

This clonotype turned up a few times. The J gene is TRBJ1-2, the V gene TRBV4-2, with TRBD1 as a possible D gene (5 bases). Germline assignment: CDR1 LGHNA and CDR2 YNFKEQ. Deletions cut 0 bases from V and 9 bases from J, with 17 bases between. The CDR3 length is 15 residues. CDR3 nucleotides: TGTGCCAGCAGCCAAGATGCCAGGGAAGGGTATAGCTACACCTTC. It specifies CASSQDAREGYSYTF.

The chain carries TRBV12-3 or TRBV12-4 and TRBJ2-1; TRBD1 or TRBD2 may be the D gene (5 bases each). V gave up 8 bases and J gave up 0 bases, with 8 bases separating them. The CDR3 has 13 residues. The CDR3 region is CASWGSSYNEQFF. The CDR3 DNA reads TGTGCCAGCTGGGGGTCCTCCTACAATGAGCAGTTCTTC.

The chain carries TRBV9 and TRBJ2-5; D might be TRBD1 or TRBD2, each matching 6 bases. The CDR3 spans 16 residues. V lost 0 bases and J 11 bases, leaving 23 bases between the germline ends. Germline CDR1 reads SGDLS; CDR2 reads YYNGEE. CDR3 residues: CASSVGGASANNEQYF. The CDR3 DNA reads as TGTGCCAGCAGCGTAGGGGGGGCTAGCGCTAACAATGAGCAGTACTTC. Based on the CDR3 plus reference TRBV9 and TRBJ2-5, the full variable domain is DSGVTQTPKHLITATGQRVTLRCSPRSGDLSVYWYQQSLDQGLQFLIQYYNGEERAKGNILERFSAQQFPDLHSELNLSSLELGDSALYFCASSVGGASANNEQYFGPGTRLLVL.

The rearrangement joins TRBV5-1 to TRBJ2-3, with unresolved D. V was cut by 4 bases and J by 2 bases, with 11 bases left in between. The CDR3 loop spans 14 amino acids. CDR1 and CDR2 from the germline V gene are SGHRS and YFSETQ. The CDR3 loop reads CASSRAAHTDTQYF. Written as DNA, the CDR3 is TGCGCCAGCAGCCGGGCGGCCCACACAGATACGCAGTATTTT.

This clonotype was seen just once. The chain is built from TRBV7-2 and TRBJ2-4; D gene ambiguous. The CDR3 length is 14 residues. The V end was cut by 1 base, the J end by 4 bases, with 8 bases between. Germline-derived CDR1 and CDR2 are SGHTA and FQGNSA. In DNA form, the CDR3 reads TGTGCCAGCAGCTTAGGCAAAGGGAAAAACATTCAGTACTTC. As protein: CASSLGKGKNIQYF.